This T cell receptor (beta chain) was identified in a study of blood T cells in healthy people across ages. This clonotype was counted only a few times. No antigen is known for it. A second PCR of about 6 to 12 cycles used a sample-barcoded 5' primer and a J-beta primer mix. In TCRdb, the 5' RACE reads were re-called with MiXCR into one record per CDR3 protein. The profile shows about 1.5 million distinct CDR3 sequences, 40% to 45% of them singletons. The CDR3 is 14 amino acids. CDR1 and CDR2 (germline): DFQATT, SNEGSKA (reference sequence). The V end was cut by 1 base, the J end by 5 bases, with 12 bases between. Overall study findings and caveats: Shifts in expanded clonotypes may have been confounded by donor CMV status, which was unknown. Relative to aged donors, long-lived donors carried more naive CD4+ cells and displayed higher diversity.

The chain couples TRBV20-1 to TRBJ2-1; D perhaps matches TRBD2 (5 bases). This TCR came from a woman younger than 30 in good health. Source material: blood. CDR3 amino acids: CSARGSAGNNEQFF. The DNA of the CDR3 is TGCAGTGCTAGAGGTAGCGCGGGTAACAATGAGCAGTTCTTC.